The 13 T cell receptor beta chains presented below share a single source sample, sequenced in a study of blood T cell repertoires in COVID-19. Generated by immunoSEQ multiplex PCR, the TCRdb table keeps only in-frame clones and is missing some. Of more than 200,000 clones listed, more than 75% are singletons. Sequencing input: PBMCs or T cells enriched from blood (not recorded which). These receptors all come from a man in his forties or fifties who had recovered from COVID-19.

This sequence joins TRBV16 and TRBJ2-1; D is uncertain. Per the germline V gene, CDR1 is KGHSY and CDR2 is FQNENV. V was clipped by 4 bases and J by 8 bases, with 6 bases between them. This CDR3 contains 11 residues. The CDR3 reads CASSPRDEQFF. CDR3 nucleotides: TGTGCCAGCAGCCCCCGGGATGAGCAGTTCTTC.

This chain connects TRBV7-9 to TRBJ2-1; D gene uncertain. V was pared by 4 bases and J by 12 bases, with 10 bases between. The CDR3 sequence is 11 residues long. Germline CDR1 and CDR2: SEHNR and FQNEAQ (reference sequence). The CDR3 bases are TGTGCCAGCAGCTCCCAGTTCTCGCAGTTCTTC. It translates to CASSSQFSQFF.

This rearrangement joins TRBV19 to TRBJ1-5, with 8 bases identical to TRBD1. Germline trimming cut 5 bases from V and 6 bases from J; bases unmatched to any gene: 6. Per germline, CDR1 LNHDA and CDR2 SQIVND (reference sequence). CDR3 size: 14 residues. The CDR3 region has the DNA TGTGCCAGTAGTTTAACAGGGGGAGGTCAGCCCCAGCATTTT. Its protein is CASSLTGGGQPQHF.

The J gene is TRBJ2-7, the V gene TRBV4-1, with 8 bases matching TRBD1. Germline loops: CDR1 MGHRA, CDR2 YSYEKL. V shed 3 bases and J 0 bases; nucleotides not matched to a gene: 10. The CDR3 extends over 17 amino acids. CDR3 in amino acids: CASSHSWTGRTSYEQYF. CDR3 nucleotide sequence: TGCGCCAGCAGCCATAGTTGGACAGGGCGGACCTCCTACGAGCAGTACTTC.

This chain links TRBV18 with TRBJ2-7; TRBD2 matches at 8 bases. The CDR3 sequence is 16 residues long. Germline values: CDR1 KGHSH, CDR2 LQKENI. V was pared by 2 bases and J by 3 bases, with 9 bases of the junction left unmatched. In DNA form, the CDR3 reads TGTGCCAGCTCACCAGGGACTAGAGGAGGGGGCTACGAGCAGTACTTC. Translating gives CASSPGTRGGGYEQYF.

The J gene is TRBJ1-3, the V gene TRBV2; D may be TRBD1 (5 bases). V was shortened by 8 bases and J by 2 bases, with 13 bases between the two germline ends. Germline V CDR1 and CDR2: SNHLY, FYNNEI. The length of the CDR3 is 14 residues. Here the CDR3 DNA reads TGTGCCAGCCTACCGACGGGGGCTGGAAACACCATATATTTT. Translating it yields CASLPTGAGNTIYF.

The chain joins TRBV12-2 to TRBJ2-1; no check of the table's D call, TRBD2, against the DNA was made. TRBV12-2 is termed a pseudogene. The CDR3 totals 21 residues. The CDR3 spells CASRLPRSPTSGLSSYNEQFF. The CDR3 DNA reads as TGTGCAAGTCGCCTCCCCCGATCACCGACTAGCGGGCTCAGCTCCTACAATGAGCAGTTCTTC.

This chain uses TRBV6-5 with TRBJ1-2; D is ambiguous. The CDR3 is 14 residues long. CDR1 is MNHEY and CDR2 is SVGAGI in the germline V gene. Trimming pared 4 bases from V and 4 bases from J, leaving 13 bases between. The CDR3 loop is CASSSPYPPYGYTF. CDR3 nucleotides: TGTGCCAGCAGTTCACCCTATCCGCCCTATGGCTACACCTTC.

The CDR3 loop reads CASTLEGNAAGRTYEQYF. The CDR3 bases are TGTGCCAGCACCTTGGAGGGGAATGCGGCGGGCAGGACCTACGAGCAGTACTTC. The rearrangement links TRBV27 to TRBJ2-7, with a weak D call TRBD2 (6 bases). This CDR3 region has 18 residues. Germline loops: CDR1 MNHEY, CDR2 SMNVEV (reference sequence). V was shortened by 7 bases and J by 2 bases, with 27 bases between the two germline ends.

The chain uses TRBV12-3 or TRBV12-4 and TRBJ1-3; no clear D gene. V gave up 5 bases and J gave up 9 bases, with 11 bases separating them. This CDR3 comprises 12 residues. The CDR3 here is CASSSLDTTIYF. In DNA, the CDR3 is TGTGCCAGCAGTAGCCTCGACACCACCATATATTTT.

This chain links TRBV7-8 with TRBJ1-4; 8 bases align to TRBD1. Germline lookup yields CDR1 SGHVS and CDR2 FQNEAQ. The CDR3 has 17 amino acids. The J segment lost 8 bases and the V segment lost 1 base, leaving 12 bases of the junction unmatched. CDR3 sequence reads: CASSLVSVGTGQEKLFF. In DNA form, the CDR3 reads TGTGCCAGCAGCTTAGTGTCTGTAGGGACAGGTCAGGAAAAACTGTTTTTT. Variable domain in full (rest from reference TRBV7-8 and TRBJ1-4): GAGVSQSPRYKVAKRGQDVALRCDPISGHVSLFWYQQALGQGPEFLTYFQNEAQLDKSGLPSDRFFAERPEGSVSTLKIQRTQQEDSAVYLCASSLVSVGTGQEKLFFGSGTQLSVL.

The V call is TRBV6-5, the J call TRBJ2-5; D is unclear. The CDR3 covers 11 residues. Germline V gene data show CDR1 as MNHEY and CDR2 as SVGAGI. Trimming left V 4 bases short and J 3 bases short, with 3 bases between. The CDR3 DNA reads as TGTGCCAGCAGTTTTAAAGAGACCCAGTACTTC. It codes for CASSFKETQYF.

This CDR3 reads CASSYSNSRYNQPQHF. CDR3 coding DNA: TGTGCCAGCAGTTACTCGAACAGCCGCTACAATCAGCCCCAGCATTTT. This chain connects TRBV6-2 or TRBV6-3 to TRBJ1-5; D remains ambiguous. This CDR3 is 16 amino acids long. CDR1 is MNHEY, CDR2 SVGEGT, per germline. V was clipped by 0 bases and J by 3 bases, with 12 bases between them.